The T cell receptor (beta chain) described here comes from a study of monozygotic twins with inflammatory bowel disease. The CDR3 sequence is 14 residues long. Germline V CDR1 and CDR2: MNHEY, SMNVEV (reference sequence). Every TCR library consumed 3,000 to 4,500 ng of total RNA. Molecular identifiers with 6-nucleotide sample barcodes were added during cDNA synthesis via template switching. TCRdb derives one entry per CDR3 protein from the 5' RACE reads, leaving out DNA. This sample's clone table lists 150,000 to 200,000 distinct CDR3 sequences. The chain recombines TRBV27 with TRBJ2-3; TCRdb gives TRBD1 as the D gene, but with no DNA this cannot be confirmed. Sample: blood. The TCR sequence derives from a human donor with ulcerative colitis or Crohn's disease, or a healthy co-twin of an affected twin (not recorded which). The CDR3 here is CASSSYRVTDTQYF.